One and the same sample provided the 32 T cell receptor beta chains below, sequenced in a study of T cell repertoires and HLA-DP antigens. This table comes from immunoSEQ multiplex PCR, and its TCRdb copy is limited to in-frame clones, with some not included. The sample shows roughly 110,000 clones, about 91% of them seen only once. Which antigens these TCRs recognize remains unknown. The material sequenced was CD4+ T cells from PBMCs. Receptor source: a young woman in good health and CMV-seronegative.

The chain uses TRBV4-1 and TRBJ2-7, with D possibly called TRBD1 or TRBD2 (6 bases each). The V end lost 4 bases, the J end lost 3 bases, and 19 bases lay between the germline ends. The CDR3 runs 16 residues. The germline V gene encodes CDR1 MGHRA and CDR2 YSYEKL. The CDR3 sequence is CASSPIPGARNYEQYV. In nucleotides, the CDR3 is TGCGCCAGCAGCCCAATACCGGGGGCGCGGAACTACGAGCAGTACGTC.

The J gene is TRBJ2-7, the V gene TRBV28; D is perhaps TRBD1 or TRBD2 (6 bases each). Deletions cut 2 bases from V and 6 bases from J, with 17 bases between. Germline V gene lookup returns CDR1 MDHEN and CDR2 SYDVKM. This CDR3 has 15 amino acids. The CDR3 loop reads CASSLKGGLMGEQYV. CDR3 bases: TGTGCCAGCAGTTTAAAAGGGGGACTGATGGGCGAGCAGTACGTC.

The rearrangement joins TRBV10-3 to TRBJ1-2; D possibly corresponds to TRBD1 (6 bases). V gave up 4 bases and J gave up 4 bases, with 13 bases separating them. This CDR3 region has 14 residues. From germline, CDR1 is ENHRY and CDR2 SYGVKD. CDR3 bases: TGTGCCATCAGTGGATCCGGGGGCGGCTATGGCTACACCTTC. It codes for CAISGSGGGYGYTF.

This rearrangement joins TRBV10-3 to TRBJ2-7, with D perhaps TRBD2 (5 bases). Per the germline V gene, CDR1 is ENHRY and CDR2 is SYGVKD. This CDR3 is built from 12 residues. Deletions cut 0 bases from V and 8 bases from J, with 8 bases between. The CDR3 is CAISESTGKQYF. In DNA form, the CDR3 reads TGTGCCATCAGTGAGTCTACCGGGAAGCAGTACTTC.

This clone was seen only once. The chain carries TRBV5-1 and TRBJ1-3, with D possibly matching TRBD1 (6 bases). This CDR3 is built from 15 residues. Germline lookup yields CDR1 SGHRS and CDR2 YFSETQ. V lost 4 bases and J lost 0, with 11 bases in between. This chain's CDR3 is CASSPQGYSGNTIYF. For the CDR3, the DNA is TGCGCCAGCAGCCCACAGGGCTACTCTGGAAACACCATATATTTT.

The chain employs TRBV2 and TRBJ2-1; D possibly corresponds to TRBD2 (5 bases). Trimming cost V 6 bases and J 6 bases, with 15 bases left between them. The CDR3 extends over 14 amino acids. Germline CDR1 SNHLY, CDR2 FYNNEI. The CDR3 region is CASRGAFLSNEQFF. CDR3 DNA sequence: TGTGCCAGCAGGGGAGCGTTCCTGAGCAATGAGCAGTTCTTC.

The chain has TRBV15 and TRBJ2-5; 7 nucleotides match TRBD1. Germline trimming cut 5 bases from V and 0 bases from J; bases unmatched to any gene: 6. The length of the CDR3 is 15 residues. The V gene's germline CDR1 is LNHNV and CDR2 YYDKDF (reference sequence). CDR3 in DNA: TGTGCCACCAGCTCTCGGACAGGTGACCAAGAGACCCAGTACTTC. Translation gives CATSSRTGDQETQYF.

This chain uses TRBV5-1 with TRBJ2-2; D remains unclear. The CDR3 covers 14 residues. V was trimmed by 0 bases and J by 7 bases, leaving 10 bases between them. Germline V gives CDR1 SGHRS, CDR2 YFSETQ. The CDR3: CASSLALRSGELFF. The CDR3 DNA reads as TGCGCCAGCAGCTTGGCACTCCGGAGCGGGGAGCTGTTTTTT.

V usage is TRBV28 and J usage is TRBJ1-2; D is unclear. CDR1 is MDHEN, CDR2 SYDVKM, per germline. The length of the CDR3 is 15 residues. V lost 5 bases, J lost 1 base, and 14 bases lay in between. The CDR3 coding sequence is TGTGCCAGCAGTCCCTCGTCCTCTCTTAACTATGGCTACACCTTC. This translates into CASSPSSSLNYGYTF.

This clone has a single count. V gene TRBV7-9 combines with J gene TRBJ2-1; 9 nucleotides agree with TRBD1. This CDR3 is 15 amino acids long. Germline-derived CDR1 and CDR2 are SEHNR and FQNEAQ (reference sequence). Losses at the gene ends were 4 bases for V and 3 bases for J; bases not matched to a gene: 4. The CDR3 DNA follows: TGTGCCAGCAGCTCCCGGGACAGGGACTACAATGAGCAGTTCTTC. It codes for CASSSRDRDYNEQFF. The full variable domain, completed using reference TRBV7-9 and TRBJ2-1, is DTGVSQNPRHKITKRGQNVTFRCDPISEHNRLYWYRQTLGQGPEFLTYFQNEAQLEKSRLLSDRFSAERPKGSFSTLEIQRTEQGDSAMYLCASSSRDRDYNEQFFGPGTRLTVL.

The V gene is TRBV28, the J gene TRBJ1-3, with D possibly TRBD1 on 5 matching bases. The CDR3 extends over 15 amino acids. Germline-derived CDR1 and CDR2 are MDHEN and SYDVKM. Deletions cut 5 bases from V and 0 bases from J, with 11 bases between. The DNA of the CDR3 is TGTGCCAGCAGTGTCAGGGTGAGCTCTGGAAACACCATATATTTT. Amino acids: CASSVRVSSGNTIYF.

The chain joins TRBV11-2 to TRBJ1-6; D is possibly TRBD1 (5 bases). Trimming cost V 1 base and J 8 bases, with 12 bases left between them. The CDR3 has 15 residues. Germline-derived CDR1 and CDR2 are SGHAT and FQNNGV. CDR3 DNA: TGTGCCAGCAGCTTAGGGCAGGGTGGCCATTCACCCCTCCACTTT. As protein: CASSLGQGGHSPLHF.

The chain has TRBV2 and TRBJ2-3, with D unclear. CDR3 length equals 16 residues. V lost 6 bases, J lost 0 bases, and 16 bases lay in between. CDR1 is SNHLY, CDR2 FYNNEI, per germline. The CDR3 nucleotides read TGTGCCAGCAGCATATCAGGCACGCCTAGCACAGATACGCAGTATTTT. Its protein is CASSISGTPSTDTQYF.

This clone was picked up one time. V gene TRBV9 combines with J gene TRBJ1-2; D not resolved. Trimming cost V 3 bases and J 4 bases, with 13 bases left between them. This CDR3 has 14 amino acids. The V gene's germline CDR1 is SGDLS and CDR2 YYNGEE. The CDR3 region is CASSDSGSSYGYTF. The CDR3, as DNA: TGTGCCAGCAGCGATTCAGGTTCGAGCTATGGCTACACCTTC.

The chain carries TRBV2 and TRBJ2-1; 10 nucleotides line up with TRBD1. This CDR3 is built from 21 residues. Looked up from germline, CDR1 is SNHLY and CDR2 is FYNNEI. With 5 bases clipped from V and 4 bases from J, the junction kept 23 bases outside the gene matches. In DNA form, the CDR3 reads TGTGCCAGCAGTTCGACCCCCCGGGGACAGGGGCGTATCACGGGATACAATGAGCAGTTCTTC. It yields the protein CASSSTPRGQGRITGYNEQFF.

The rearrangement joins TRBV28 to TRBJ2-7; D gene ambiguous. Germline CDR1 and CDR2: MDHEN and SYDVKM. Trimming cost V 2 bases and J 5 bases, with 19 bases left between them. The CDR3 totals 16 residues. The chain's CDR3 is CASSLIPRVGVHEQYF. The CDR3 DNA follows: TGTGCCAGCAGTTTAATTCCCCGGGTAGGCGTCCACGAGCAGTACTTC.

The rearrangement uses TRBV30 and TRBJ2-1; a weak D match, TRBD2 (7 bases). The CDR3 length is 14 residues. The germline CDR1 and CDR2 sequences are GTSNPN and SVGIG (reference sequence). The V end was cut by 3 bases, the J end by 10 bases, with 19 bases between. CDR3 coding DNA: TGTGCCTGGAGCCCATGGGGGGGCCCCAGGGAGCAGTTCTTC. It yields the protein CAWSPWGGPREQFF.

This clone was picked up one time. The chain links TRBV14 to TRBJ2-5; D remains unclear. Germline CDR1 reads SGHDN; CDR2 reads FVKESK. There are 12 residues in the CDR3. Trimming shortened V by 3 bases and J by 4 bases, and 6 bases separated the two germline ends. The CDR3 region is CASSQRRETQYF. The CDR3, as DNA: TGTGCCAGCAGCCAGCGGAGAGAGACCCAGTACTTC.

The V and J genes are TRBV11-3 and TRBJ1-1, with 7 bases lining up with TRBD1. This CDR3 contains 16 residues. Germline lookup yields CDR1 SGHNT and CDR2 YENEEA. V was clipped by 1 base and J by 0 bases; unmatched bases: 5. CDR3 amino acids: CASSLAEGAVNTEAFF. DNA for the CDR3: TGTGCCAGCAGCTTAGCGGAGGGGGCGGTGAACACTGAAGCTTTCTTT.

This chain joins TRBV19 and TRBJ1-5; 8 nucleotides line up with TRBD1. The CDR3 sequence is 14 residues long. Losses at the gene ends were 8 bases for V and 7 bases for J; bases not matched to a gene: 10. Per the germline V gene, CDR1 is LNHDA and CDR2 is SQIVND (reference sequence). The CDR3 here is CASRNDRGAQPQHF. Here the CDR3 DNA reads TGTGCCAGTCGGAACGACAGGGGCGCCCAGCCCCAGCATTTT.

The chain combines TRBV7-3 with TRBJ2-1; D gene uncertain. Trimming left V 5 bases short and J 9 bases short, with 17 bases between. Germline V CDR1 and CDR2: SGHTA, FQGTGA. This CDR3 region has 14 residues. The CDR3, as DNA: TGTGCCAGCAGCCCAGCACCGAATATTGGTGAGCAGTTCTTC. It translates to CASSPAPNIGEQFF. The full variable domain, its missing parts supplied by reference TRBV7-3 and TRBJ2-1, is GAGVSQTPSNKVTEKGKYVELRCDPISGHTALYWYRQSLGQGPEFLIYFQGTGAADDSGLPNDRFFAVRPEGSVSTLKIQRTERGDSAVYLCASSPAPNIGEQFFGPGTRLTVL.

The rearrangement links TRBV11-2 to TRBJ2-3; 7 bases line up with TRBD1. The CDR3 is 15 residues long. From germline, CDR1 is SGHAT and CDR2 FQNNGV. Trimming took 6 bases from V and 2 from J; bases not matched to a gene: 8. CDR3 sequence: CASRGRGGPTDTQYF. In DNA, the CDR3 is TGTGCCAGCAGGGGAAGAGGGGGCCCCACAGATACGCAGTATTTT. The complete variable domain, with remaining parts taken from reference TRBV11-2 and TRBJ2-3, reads EAGVAQSPRYKIIEKRQSVAFWCNPISGHATLYWYQQILGQGPKLLIQFQNNGVVDDSQLPKDRFSAERLKGVDSTLKIQPAKLEDSAVYLCASRGRGGPTDTQYFGPGTRLTVL.

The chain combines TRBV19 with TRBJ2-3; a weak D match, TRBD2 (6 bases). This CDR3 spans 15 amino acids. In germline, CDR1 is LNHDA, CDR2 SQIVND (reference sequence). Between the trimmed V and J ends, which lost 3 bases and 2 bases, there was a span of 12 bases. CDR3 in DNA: TGTGCCAGTAGTATTGAGGTAGCGGACACAGATACGCAGTATTTT. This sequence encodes CASSIEVADTDTQYF.

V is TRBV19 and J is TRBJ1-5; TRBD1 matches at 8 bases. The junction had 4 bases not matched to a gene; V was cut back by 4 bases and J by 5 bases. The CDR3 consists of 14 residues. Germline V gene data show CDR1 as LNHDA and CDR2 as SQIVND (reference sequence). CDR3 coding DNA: TGTGCCAGTAGTAGCGACAGGGGCTATCAGCCCCAGCATTTT. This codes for CASSSDRGYQPQHF.

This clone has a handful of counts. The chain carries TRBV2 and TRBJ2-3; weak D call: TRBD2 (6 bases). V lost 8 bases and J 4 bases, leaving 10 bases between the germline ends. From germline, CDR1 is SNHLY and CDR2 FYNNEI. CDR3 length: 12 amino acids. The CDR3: CASRLDSDTQYF. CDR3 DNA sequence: TGTGCCAGCCGACTAGACTCAGATACGCAGTATTTT.

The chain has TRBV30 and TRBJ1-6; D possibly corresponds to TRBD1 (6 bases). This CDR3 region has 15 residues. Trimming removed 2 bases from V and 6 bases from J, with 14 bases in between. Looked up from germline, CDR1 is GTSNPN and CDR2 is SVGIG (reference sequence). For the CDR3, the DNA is TGTGCCTGGAGTTCGGGGGCGACCGCTAATTCACCCCTCCACTTT. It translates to CAWSSGATANSPLHF.

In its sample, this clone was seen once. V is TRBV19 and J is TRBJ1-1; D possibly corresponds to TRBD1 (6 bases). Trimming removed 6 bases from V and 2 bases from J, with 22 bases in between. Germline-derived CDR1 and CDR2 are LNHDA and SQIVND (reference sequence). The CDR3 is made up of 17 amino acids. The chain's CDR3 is CASRYMGRGASNTEAFF. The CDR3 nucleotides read TGTGCCAGTAGATATATGGGGCGGGGGGCCTCCAACACTGAAGCTTTCTTT. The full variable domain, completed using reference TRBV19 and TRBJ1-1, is DGGITQSPKYLFRKEGQNVTLSCEQNLNHDAMYWYRQDPGQGLRLIYYSQIVNDFQKGDIAEGYSVSREKKESFPLTVTSAQKNPTAFYLCASRYMGRGASNTEAFFGQGTRLTVV.

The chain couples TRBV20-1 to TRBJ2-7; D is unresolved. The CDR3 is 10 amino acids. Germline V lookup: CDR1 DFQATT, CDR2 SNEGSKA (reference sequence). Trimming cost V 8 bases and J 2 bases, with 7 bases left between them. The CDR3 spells CSQEPYEQYF. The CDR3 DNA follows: TGCAGTCAGGAACCCTACGAGCAGTACTTC.

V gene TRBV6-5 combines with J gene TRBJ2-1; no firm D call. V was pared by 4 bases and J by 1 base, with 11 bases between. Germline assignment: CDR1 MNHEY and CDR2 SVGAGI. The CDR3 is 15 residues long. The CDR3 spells CASSLETSSYNEQFF. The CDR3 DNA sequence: TGTGCCAGCAGTTTAGAGACCTCTTCCTACAATGAGCAGTTCTTC.

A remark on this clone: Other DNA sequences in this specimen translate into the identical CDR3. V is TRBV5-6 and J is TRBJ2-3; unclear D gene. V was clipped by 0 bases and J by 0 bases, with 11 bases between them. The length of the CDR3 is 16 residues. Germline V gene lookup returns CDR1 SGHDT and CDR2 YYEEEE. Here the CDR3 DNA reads TGTGCCAGCAGCTTGGTAGTTGGTGCTAGCACAGATACGCAGTATTTT. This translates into CASSLVVGASTDTQYF. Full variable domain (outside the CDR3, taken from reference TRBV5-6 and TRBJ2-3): DAGVTQSPTHLIKTRGQQVTLRCSPKSGHDTVSWYQQALGQGPQFIFQYYEEEERQRGNFPDRFSGHQFPNYSSELNVNALLLGDSALYLCASSLVVGASTDTQYFGPGTRLTVL.

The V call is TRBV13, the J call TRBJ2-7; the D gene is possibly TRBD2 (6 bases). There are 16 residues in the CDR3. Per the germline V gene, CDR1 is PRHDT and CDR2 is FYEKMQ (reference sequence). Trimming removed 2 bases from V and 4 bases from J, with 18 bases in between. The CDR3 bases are TGTGCCAGCAGCTTACTCCCTACGCGGGGTTTTTACGAGCAGTACTTC. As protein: CASSLLPTRGFYEQYF.

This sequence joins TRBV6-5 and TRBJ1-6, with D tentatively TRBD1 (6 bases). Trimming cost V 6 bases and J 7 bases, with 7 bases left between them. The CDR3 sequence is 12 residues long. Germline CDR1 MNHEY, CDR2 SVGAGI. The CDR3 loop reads CASRTGNSPLHF. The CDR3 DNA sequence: TGTGCCAGCAGAACAGGGAATTCACCCCTCCACTTT.